This T cell receptor (beta chain) was sequenced in a study of blood T cell repertoires in COVID-19. Study summary: The United States, Italy and Spain supplied acute and convalescent COVID-19 samples. T cells, B-cell-depleted T cells, or PBMCs provided the cDNA or gDNA that served as material.

This study enrolled people aged about 18 to 95 from 20 to 25 US geographic areas. Only in-frame clones appear in the TCRdb table, and some are missing; sequencing was by immunoSEQ multiplex PCR. The sample lists about 270,000 clones; roughly 90% were seen once. The CDR3 totals 16 residues. Germline CDR1 and CDR2: MNHEY and SMNVEV (reference sequence). The V and J ends lost 6 bases and 7 bases, in that order; junction bases with no gene match: 17. V and J are TRBV27 and TRBJ2-5; 7 bases line up with TRBD1. The sequenced sample was PBMCs or T cells enriched from blood (not recorded which). This clonotype was sampled from a middle-aged man who had been exposed to COVID-19. The CDR3 reads CASSTNLRDRDGTQYF. Here the CDR3 DNA reads TGTGCCAGCAGCACAAACCTCCGGGACAGAGATGGGACCCAGTACTTC.